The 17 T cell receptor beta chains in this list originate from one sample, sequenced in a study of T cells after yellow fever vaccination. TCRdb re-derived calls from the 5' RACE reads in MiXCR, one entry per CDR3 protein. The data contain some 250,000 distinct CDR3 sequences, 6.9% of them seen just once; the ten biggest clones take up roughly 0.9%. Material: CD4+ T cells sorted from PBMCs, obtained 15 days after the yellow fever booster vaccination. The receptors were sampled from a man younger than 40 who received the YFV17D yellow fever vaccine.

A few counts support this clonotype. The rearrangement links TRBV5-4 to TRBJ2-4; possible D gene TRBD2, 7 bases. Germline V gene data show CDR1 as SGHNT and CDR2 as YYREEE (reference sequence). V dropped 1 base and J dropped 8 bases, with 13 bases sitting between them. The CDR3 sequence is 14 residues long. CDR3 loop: CASSLPGEGDIQYF. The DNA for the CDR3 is TGTGCCAGCAGCTTGCCAGGGGAGGGGGACATTCAGTACTTC.

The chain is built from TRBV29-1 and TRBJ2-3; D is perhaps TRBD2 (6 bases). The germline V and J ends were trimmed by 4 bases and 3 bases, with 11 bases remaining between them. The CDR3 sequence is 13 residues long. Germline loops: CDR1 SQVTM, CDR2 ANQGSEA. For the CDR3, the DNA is TGCAGCGTTGTTGCGGGACCTACAGATACGCAGTATTTT. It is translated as CSVVAGPTDTQYF.

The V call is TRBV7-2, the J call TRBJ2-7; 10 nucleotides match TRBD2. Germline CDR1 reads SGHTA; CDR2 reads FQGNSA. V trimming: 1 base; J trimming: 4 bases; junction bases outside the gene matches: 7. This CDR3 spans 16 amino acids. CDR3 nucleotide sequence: TGTGCCAGCAGCTTAGTTTCGACTAGCGGGCAGTACGAGCAGTACTTC. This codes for CASSLVSTSGQYEQYF.

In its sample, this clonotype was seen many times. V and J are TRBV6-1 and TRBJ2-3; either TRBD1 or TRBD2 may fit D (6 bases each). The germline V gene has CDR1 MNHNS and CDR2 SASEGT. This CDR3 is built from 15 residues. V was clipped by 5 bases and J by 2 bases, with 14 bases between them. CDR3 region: CASSPYRGDTDTQYF. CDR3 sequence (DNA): TGTGCCAGCAGTCCATATAGGGGGGACACAGATACGCAGTATTTT.

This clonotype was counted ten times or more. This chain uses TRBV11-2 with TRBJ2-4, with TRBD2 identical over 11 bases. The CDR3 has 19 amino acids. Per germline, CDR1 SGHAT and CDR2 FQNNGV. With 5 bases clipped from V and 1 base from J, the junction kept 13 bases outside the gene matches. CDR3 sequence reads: CASSQSLAGVLVAKNIQYF. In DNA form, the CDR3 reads TGTGCCAGCAGCCAGTCACTAGCGGGAGTGCTGGTGGCCAAAAACATTCAGTACTTC.

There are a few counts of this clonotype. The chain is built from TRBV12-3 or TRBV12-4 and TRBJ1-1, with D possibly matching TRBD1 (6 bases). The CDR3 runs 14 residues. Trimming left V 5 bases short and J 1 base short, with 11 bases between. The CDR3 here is CASSSGTPNTEAFF. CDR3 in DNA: TGTGCCAGCAGTAGTGGGACACCGAACACTGAAGCTTTCTTT.

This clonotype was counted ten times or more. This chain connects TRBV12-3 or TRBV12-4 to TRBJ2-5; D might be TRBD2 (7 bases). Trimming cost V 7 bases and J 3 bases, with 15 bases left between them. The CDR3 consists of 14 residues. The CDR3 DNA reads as TGTGCCAGCAAACTAAGCGGGACAAAAGAGACCCAGTACTTC. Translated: CASKLSGTKETQYF.

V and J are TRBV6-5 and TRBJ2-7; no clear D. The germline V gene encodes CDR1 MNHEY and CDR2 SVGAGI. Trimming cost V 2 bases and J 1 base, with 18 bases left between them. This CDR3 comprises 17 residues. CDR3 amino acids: CASSYIVAAGPSYEQYF. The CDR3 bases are TGTGCCAGCAGTTACATAGTGGCCGCTGGGCCATCCTACGAGCAGTACTTC.

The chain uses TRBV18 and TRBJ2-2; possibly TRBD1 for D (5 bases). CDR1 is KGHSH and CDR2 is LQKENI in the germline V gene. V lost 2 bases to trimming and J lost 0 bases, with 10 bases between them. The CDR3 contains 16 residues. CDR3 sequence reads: CASSPFDSANTGELFF. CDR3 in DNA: TGTGCCAGCTCACCATTTGACAGCGCGAACACCGGGGAGCTGTTTTTT.

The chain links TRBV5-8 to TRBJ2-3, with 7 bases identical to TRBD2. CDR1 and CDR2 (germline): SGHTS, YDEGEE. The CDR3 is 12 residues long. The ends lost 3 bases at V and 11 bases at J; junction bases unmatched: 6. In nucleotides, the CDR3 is TGTGCCAGCAGCTCGGGACTACTCAAGCAGTATTTT. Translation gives CASSSGLLKQYF.

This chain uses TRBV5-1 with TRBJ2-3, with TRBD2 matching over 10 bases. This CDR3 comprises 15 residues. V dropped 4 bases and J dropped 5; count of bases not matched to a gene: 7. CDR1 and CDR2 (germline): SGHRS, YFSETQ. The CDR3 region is CASSDKRGGEDTQYF. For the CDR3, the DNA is TGCGCCAGCAGCGATAAGCGGGGGGGCGAAGATACGCAGTATTTT.

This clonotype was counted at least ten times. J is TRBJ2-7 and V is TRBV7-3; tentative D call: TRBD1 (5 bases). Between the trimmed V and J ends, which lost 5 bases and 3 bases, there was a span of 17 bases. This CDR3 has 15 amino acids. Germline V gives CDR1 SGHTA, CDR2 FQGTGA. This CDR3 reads CASSLTPTGSYEQYF. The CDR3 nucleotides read TGTGCCAGCAGCCTTACCCCTACAGGTAGCTACGAGCAGTACTTC.

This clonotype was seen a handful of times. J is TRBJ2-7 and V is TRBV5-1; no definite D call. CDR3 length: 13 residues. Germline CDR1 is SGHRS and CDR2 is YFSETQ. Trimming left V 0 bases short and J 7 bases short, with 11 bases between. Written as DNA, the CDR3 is TGCGCCAGCAGCTTGGTCCTCGGACCAGAGCAGTACTTC. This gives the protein CASSLVLGPEQYF.

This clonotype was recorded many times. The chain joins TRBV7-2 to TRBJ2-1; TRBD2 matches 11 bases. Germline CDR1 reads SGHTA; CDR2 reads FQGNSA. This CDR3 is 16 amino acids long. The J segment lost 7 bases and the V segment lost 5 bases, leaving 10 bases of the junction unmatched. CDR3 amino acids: CASSRFAGTSGNEQFF. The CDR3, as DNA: TGTGCCAGCAGCCGTTTCGCCGGGACTAGCGGAAATGAGCAGTTCTTC.

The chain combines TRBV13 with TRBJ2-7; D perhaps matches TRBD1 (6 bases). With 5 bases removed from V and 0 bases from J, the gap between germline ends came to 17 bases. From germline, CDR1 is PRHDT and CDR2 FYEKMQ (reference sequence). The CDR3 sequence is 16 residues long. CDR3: CASSPPRTENSYEQYF. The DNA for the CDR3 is TGTGCCAGCAGCCCCCCCCGGACAGAGAACTCCTACGAGCAGTACTTC.

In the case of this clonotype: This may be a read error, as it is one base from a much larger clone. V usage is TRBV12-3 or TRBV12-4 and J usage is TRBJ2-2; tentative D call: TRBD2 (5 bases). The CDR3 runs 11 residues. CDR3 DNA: TGTGCCAGCAGTGTTATCGGGGAGCAGTTTTTT. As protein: CASSVIGEQFF.

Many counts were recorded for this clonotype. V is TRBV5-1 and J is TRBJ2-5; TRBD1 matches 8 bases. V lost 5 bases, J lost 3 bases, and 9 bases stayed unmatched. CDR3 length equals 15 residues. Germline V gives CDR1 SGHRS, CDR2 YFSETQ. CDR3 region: CASRAGVTGEETQYF. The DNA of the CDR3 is TGCGCCAGCAGAGCTGGGGTGACAGGGGAAGAGACCCAGTACTTC.